The next 19 T cell receptor beta chains were all read from a single sample in a study of shared clonotypes between healthy human individuals. The table came from immunoSEQ multiplex PCR; TCRdb's copy has only in-frame clones and leaves some out. Of 2 million to 2.5 million clones in the sample, roughly 93% were seen once. The source material was naive CD4+ T cells from PBMCs. Documented subset: CD45RA+ positively selected. The receptor source for this set is a man aged 18 to 35 in good health. Some clones in this sample may be carry-over from other donors' samples.

This clone was detected once. The V call is TRBV11-2, the J call TRBJ2-1; 7 bases line up with TRBD1. CDR1 is SGHAT and CDR2 is FQNNGV in the germline V gene. V gave up 2 bases and J gave up 2 bases; unmatched junction bases: 12. The CDR3 extends over 18 amino acids. CDR3 sequence (DNA): TGTGCCAGCAGCTTATTTGTAGGGGGCTCATTCACCTACAATGAGCAGTTCTTC. It codes for CASSLFVGGSFTYNEQFF.

The CDR3 here is CASSLELAPTGREQYF. The CDR3 DNA reads TGCGCCAGCAGCTTGGAGTTAGCGCCGACGGGGCGCGAGCAGTACTTC. This rearrangement joins TRBV5-1 to TRBJ2-7; TRBD1 or TRBD2 may be the D gene (5 bases each). Deletions cut 0 bases from V and 6 bases from J, with 19 bases between. Germline V lookup: CDR1 SGHRS, CDR2 YFSETQ. CDR3 length: 16 amino acids.

The chain employs TRBV30 and TRBJ2-3; perhaps TRBD2 as D (5 bases). In germline, CDR1 is GTSNPN, CDR2 SVGIG (reference sequence). Trimming removed 4 bases from V and 2 bases from J, with 16 bases in between. The CDR3 sequence is 15 residues long. This CDR3 reads CAWKAGAGYTDTQYF. CDR3 nucleotides: TGTGCCTGGAAGGCGGGCGCCGGGTACACAGATACGCAGTATTTT.

Worth noting for this clone: The junction differs from germline at one of its ends, possibly a read error. The rearrangement links TRBV5-5 to TRBJ1-2; unclear D gene. CDR1 is SGHKS, CDR2 YYEKEE, per germline (reference sequence). This CDR3 spans 14 amino acids. CDR3 coding DNA: TGTGCCAGCAGTTTGGGAACGAGGAACTATGGCTACACCTTC. It is translated as CASSLGTRNYGYTF.

The chain employs TRBV7-9 and TRBJ1-1; D not certain. Trimming shortened V by 0 bases and J by 6 bases, and 8 bases separated the two germline ends. In germline, CDR1 is SEHNR, CDR2 FQNEAQ (reference sequence). This CDR3 is 13 amino acids long. The CDR3 DNA is TGTGCCAGCAGCTTAGCGGGAAACTCTGAAGCTTTCTTT. Its protein is CASSLAGNSEAFF.

The chain has TRBV6-5 and TRBJ1-5; no reliable D call. The CDR3 covers 15 residues. CDR1 is MNHEY and CDR2 is SVGAGI in the germline V gene. V was shortened by 6 bases and J by 6 bases, with 18 bases between the two germline ends. The CDR3 sequence: CASRSEGSYFQPQHF. Written as DNA, the CDR3 is TGTGCCAGCAGATCTGAGGGAAGCTATTTTCAGCCCCAGCATTTT.

This chain uses TRBV6-5 with TRBJ1-2; TRBD1 matches 8 bases. V lost 4 bases, J lost 1 base, and 8 bases stayed unmatched. The CDR3 loop spans 16 amino acids. The V gene's germline CDR1 is MNHEY and CDR2 SVGAGI. CDR3 amino acids: CASSSYHRGGNYGYTF. CDR3 bases: TGTGCCAGCAGTTCCTACCACAGGGGGGGTAACTATGGCTACACCTTC.

The rearrangement links TRBV10-3 to TRBJ1-3; no definite D call. The germline V and J ends were trimmed by 3 bases and 4 bases, with 13 bases remaining between them. The CDR3 loop spans 15 amino acids. CDR1 is ENHRY, CDR2 SYGVKD, per germline. The CDR3 DNA reads TGTGCCATCAGTGACCGGACGGCACCCGGAAACACCATATATTTT. Protein product: CAISDRTAPGNTIYF.

The sample holds one count of this clone. V and J are TRBV28 and TRBJ2-3, with D maybe TRBD1 (5 bases). The CDR3 totals 15 residues. Germline V gene sequence: CDR1 MDHEN, CDR2 SYDVKM. Trimming took off 2 bases at V and 2 bases at J, with 11 bases between the two ends. The CDR3 loop is CASSLRDRYTDTQYF. The DNA for the CDR3 is TGTGCCAGCAGTTTACGCGACAGATACACAGATACGCAGTATTTT. Supplemented by reference TRBV28 and TRBJ2-3, the full variable domain reads DVKVTQSSRYLVKRTGEKVFLECVQDMDHENMFWYRQDPGLGLRLIYFSYDVKMKEKGDIPEGYSVSREKKERFSLILESASTNQTSMYLCASSLRDRYTDTQYFGPGTRLTVL.

The V call is TRBV6-5, the J call TRBJ2-7; D call uncertain. This CDR3 region has 16 residues. Germline V CDR1 and CDR2: MNHEY, SVGAGI. With 2 bases removed from V and 2 bases from J, the gap between germline ends came to 16 bases. The DNA for the CDR3 is TGTGCCAGCAGTTACAGGGTAGCTGGGTCGACCTACGAGCAGTACTTC. Its translation is CASSYRVAGSTYEQYF.

The chain joins TRBV11-1 to TRBJ2-1; 10 bases align to TRBD2. CDR1 is SGHAT, CDR2 FQDESV, per germline (reference sequence). The CDR3 covers 16 residues. The junction had 14 bases not matched to a gene; V was cut back by 5 bases and J by 10 bases. CDR3 DNA: TGTGCCAGCAGCCTACAGCGGGAGGGCCTGGTGAAGGAGCAGTTCTTC. Protein product: CASSLQREGLVKEQFF. The complete variable domain, with remaining parts taken from reference TRBV11-1 and TRBJ2-1, reads EAEVAQSPRYKITEKSQAVAFWCDPISGHATLYWYRQILGQGPELLVQFQDESVVDDSQLPKDRFSAERLKGVDSTLKIQPAELGDSAMYLCASSLQREGLVKEQFFGPGTRLTVL.

V usage is TRBV27 and J usage is TRBJ1-1; 8 nucleotides line up with TRBD1. The germline V gene encodes CDR1 MNHEY and CDR2 SMNVEV (reference sequence). Trimming removed 6 bases from V and 7 bases from J; junction bases left unmatched: 7. This CDR3 has 13 amino acids. The CDR3 DNA reads TGTGCCAGCAGCCCGAGACAGGGGCTTGAAGCTTTCTTT. The encoded protein is CASSPRQGLEAFF.

CDR3 DNA: TGTGCCACCCAGAACACTGAAGCTTTCTTT. Its protein product is CATQNTEAFF. The chain has TRBV28 and TRBJ1-1, with D unresolved. Germline V gene data show CDR1 as MDHEN and CDR2 as SYDVKM. Trimming removed 10 bases from V and 1 base from J, with 4 bases in between. CDR3 length equals 10 residues.

This chain uses TRBV10-3 with TRBJ2-5; maybe TRBD2 (5 bases). This CDR3 region has 13 residues. V shed 6 bases and J shed 2 bases, with 10 bases lying between them. CDR1 and CDR2 from the germline V gene are ENHRY and SYGVKD. CDR3 region: CAISYGGQETQYF. Here the CDR3 DNA reads TGTGCCATCAGCTACGGAGGACAAGAGACCCAGTACTTC.

This clone was seen just once. The chain is built from TRBV19 and TRBJ2-4; possible D gene TRBD1, 6 bases. The length of the CDR3 is 19 residues. The germline V and J ends were trimmed by 0 bases and 0 bases, with 18 bases remaining between them. Germline-derived CDR1 and CDR2 are LNHDA and SQIVND (reference sequence). The CDR3 DNA reads TGTGCCAGTAGTATAGAATCAGGACAGACTAAACTAGCCAAAAACATTCAGTACTTC. It codes for CASSIESGQTKLAKNIQYF.

The gene calls are TRBV4-1 and TRBJ2-3; TRBD2 agrees at 9 bases. From germline, CDR1 is MGHRA and CDR2 YSYEKL. The CDR3 has 17 residues. The trim removed 0 bases at V and 2 bases at J, leaving 6 bases unmatched. For the CDR3, the DNA is TGCGCCAGCAGCCAAGAAACTAGCGGGTGGATCACAGATACGCAGTATTTT. Amino acid sequence: CASSQETSGWITDTQYF.

The chain couples TRBV10-2 to TRBJ2-2, with D perhaps TRBD1 or TRBD2 (5 bases each). V was pared by 5 bases and J by 2 bases, with 9 bases between. The CDR3 contains 14 residues. CDR1 is WSHSY, CDR2 SAAADI, per germline. The CDR3 DNA is TGCGCCAGCAGTACAAGGGACAACACCGGGGAGCTGTTTTTT. Its translation is CASSTRDNTGELFF.

This chain joins TRBV7-9 and TRBJ2-1; TRBD1 or TRBD2 may be the D gene (5 bases each). The CDR3 contains 14 residues. Germline V gene sequence: CDR1 SEHNR, CDR2 FQNEAQ (reference sequence). Trimming shortened V by 3 bases and J by 5 bases, and 11 bases separated the two germline ends. The CDR3 spells CASSLGREHNEQFF. In DNA, the CDR3 is TGTGCCAGCAGCTTGGGACGAGAACACAATGAGCAGTTCTTC.

V gene TRBV5-1 combines with J gene TRBJ2-5; 7 positions agree with TRBD1. V was clipped by 4 bases and J by 7 bases; unmatched bases: 13. Germline V lookup: CDR1 SGHRS, CDR2 YFSETQ. This CDR3 is built from 15 residues. The CDR3 DNA is TGCGCCAGCAGCCCCCGGCCGAGGGGGCAGTTGACCCAGTACTTC. Translating it yields CASSPRPRGQLTQYF.